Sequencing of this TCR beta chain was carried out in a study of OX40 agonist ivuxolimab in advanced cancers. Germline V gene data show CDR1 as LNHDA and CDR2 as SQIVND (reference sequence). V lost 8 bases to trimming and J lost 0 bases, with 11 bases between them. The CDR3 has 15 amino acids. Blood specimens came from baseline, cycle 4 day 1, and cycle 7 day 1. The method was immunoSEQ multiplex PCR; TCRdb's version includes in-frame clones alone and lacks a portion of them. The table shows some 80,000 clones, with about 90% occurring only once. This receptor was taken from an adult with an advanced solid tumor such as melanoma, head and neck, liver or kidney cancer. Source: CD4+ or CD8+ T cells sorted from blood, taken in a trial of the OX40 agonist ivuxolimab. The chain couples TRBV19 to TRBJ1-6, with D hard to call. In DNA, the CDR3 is TGTGCCAGTGGACTCATGAGCTCCTATAATTCACCCCTCCACTTT. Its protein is CASGLMSSYNSPLHF.